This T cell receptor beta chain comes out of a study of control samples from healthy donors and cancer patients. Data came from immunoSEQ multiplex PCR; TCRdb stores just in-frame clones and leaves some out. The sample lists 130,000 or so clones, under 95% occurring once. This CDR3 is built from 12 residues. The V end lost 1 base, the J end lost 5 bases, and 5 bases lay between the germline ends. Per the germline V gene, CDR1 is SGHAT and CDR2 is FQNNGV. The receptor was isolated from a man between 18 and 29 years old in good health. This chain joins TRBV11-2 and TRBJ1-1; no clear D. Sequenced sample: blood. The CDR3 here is CASSLVQTEAFF. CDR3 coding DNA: TGTGCCAGCAGCTTAGTACAGACTGAAGCTTTCTTT.